The 32 T cell receptor beta chains below were found in one sample sequenced in a study of a mutant IDH1 vaccine in newly diagnosed glioma. Repertoires were generated with immunoSEQ multiplex PCR, while TCRdb's copy carries only in-frame clones and drops some. The sample carries some 15,000 clones, over 75% recorded once. As to time point: baseline, week 1 (first vaccination visit). The treatment: pre-vaccination baseline after standard-of-care therapy. The sample was PBMCs, taken from a glioma patient treated with radiotherapy, temozolomide or both. Receptors were obtained from a woman between 35 and 50 years old with glioma. Some clones in this sample may be carry-over from other donors' samples.

The V and J genes are TRBV10-3 and TRBJ1-1, with unresolved D. Looked up from germline, CDR1 is ENHRY and CDR2 is SYGVKD. This CDR3 has 13 amino acids. Between the trimmed V and J ends, which lost 0 bases and 1 base, there was a span of 3 bases. The CDR3 here is CAISESRNTEAFF. CDR3 sequence (DNA): TGTGCCATCAGTGAGTCCAGGAACACTGAAGCTTTCTTT.

V is TRBV2 and J is TRBJ2-5, with 11 bases that match TRBD2. The CDR3 sequence is 15 residues long. Looked up from germline, CDR1 is SNHLY and CDR2 is FYNNEI. Losses at the gene ends were 5 bases for V and 4 bases for J; bases not matched to a gene: 6. CDR3 DNA: TGTGCCAGCAGTCGACTCCTAGCGGGAGGAGAGACCCAGTACTTC. Amino acid sequence: CASSRLLAGGETQYF.

The chain carries TRBV15 and TRBJ1-5; D is unresolved. The CDR3 spans 15 residues. Germline lookup yields CDR1 LNHNV and CDR2 YYDKDF (reference sequence). The germline V and J ends were trimmed by 3 bases and 0 bases, with 9 bases remaining between them. CDR3 in DNA: TGTGCCACCAGCAGCGGGGTCCATAGCAATCAGCCCCAGCATTTT. Its protein is CATSSGVHSNQPQHF.

This clone was detected once. The gene calls are TRBV7-2 and TRBJ2-5; no clear D. This CDR3 has 12 residues. The germline V and J ends were trimmed by 6 bases and 5 bases, with 10 bases remaining between them. Germline V gives CDR1 SGHTA, CDR2 FQGNSA. The CDR3 protein is CASSWTLETQYF. CDR3 sequence (DNA): TGTGCCAGCAGTTGGACCCTCGAGACCCAGTACTTC.

The gene calls are TRBV6-1 and TRBJ1-5; D uncertain. Germline V lookup: CDR1 MNHNS, CDR2 SASEGT. Trimming took off 2 bases at V and 5 bases at J, with 13 bases between the two ends. This CDR3 has 15 amino acids. CDR3 DNA: TGTGCCAGCAGTGAACAAATCGGTTCGCATCAGCCCCAGCATTTT. Translation gives CASSEQIGSHQPQHF.

The chain combines TRBV6-6 with TRBJ2-7; 9 bases map to TRBD1. The CDR3 covers 12 residues. Germline lookup yields CDR1 MNHNY and CDR2 SVGAGI (reference sequence). This CDR3 is CVSGTGYDEQYF. In nucleotides, the CDR3 is TGTGTTTCCGGGACAGGGTACGACGAGCAGTACTTC.

This chain links TRBV10-2 with TRBJ2-1, with D hard to call. The CDR3 runs 14 residues. Germline CDR1 reads WSHSY; CDR2 reads SAAADI. Trimming took off 1 base at V and 7 bases at J, with 11 bases between the two ends. The CDR3 region is CASSEYGSGNEQFF. The CDR3, as DNA: TGCGCCAGCAGTGAGTACGGGTCTGGGAATGAGCAGTTCTTC.

The rearrangement links TRBV7-8 to TRBJ2-5; D may be TRBD2 (6 bases). This CDR3 has 13 residues. Trimming took 11 bases from V and 5 from J, leaving 18 bases between them. In germline, CDR1 is SGHVS, CDR2 FQNEAQ. As DNA, the CDR3 is TGTGCCTCCAATCGGGGGATGCAGGAGACCCAGTACTTC. It encodes CASNRGMQETQYF. Looking up the rest from reference TRBV7-8 and TRBJ2-5 gives the full variable domain: GAGVSQSPRYKVAKRGQDVALRCDPISGHVSLFWYQQALGQGPEFLTYFQNEAQLDKSGLPSDRFFAERPEGSVSTLKIQRTQQEDSAVYLCASNRGMQETQYFGPGTRLLVL.

V and J are TRBV27 and TRBJ2-1, with D possibly TRBD1 on 6 matching bases. Germline loops: CDR1 MNHEY, CDR2 SMNVEV (reference sequence). The V gene lost 4 bases and the J gene lost 0 bases, with 10 bases spanning the gap. The length of the CDR3 is 15 residues. In nucleotides, the CDR3 is TGTGCCAGCAGTTGGGACACGAGCTCCTACAATGAGCAGTTCTTC. Translation: CASSWDTSSYNEQFF.

This chain's CDR3 is CASSFLSGTIYEQYF. In DNA, the CDR3 is TGTGCCAGCAGCTTTCTTAGCGGGACGATATACGAGCAGTACTTC. The chain links TRBV7-7 to TRBJ2-5; 8 nucleotides agree with TRBD2. The assigned J gene may be wrong: the sequence end matches TRBJ2-7 better. Per the germline V gene, CDR1 is SSHAT and CDR2 is FNYEAQ (reference sequence). The CDR3 loop spans 15 amino acids.

This chain joins TRBV4-1 and TRBJ2-7; D is unclear. Germline values: CDR1 MGHRA, CDR2 YSYEKL. This CDR3 region has 13 residues. Trimming removed 5 bases from V and 2 bases from J, with 10 bases in between. The CDR3 DNA follows: TGCGCCAGCAGCTTGGAAGTTGCCTACGAGCAGTACTTC. As protein: CASSLEVAYEQYF.

The count of this clone is one. J is TRBJ1-5 and V is TRBV7-8; 8 bases align to TRBD1. The CDR3 loop spans 19 amino acids. CDR1 SGHVS and CDR2 FQNEAQ come from the germline V gene. V gave up 0 bases and J gave up 0 bases; unmatched junction bases: 10. CDR3 amino acids: CASSLARVGQGYSNQPQHF. Here the CDR3 DNA reads TGTGCCAGCAGCTTAGCGAGAGTAGGACAGGGATATAGCAATCAGCCCCAGCATTTT.

V and J are TRBV7-9 and TRBJ2-7; D ambiguous. This CDR3 contains 13 residues. The V end lost 1 base, the J end lost 2 bases, and 6 bases lay between the germline ends. Germline CDR1 is SEHNR and CDR2 is FQNEAQ (reference sequence). The CDR3 protein is CASSLGATYEQYF. In DNA form, the CDR3 reads TGTGCCAGCAGCTTAGGCGCTACCTACGAGCAGTACTTC.

CDR3 residues: CASSFRRGGPSDTQYF. CDR3 DNA sequence: TGTGCCAGCAGTTTTAGGCGGGGGGGGCCCTCCGATACGCAGTATTTT. The chain combines TRBV28 with TRBJ2-3; 9 bases match TRBD2. The CDR3 is made up of 16 amino acids. Germline CDR1 reads MDHEN; CDR2 reads SYDVKM. V lost 3 bases and J lost 6; bases outside the gene matches: 10.

CDR3 bases: TGCGCCAGCAGCTTGGGGGCAGGGGGGAATGAGCAGTTCTTC. Its translation is CASSLGAGGNEQFF. This chain links TRBV5-1 with TRBJ2-1; possibly TRBD1 for D (7 bases). V lost 0 bases to trimming and J lost 7 bases, with 11 bases between them. The CDR3 extends over 14 amino acids. Germline CDR1 reads SGHRS; CDR2 reads YFSETQ.

CDR3 nucleotides: TGCAGCGTTGAAGATCGGCAGGGTCCCATCAGCTCCTACGAGCAGTACTTC. Protein sequence: CSVEDRQGPISSYEQYF. This chain links TRBV29-1 with TRBJ2-7; D is perhaps TRBD1 (5 bases). Germline values: CDR1 SQVTM, CDR2 ANQGSEA. The germline V and J ends were trimmed by 0 bases and 0 bases, with 18 bases remaining between them. This CDR3 comprises 17 residues.

This chain uses TRBV5-4 with TRBJ2-1; D ambiguous. This CDR3 spans 14 amino acids. Germline-derived CDR1 and CDR2 are SGHNT and YYREEE (reference sequence). Trimming shortened V by 2 bases and J by 5 bases, and 11 bases separated the two germline ends. CDR3 nucleotide sequence: TGTGCCAGCAGCTTAAGAAGCCTCCACAATGAGCAGTTCTTC. Protein: CASSLRSLHNEQFF.

This sequence joins TRBV7-8 and TRBJ2-7; TRBD1 matches at 10 bases. This CDR3 has 16 residues. The germline gives CDR1 SGHVS, CDR2 FQNEAQ. The ends lost 1 base at V and 0 bases at J; junction bases unmatched: 3. CDR3 nucleotides: TGTGCCAGCAGCTTAGAGACAGGGGGCAACTCCTACGAGCAGTACTTC. It yields the protein CASSLETGGNSYEQYF.

The chain is built from TRBV6-4 and TRBJ1-2; D is unresolved. CDR3 length: 14 amino acids. V dropped 4 bases and J dropped 0 bases, with 9 bases sitting between them. Per germline, CDR1 MRHNA and CDR2 SNTAGT. In nucleotides, the CDR3 is TGTGCCAGCAGTGGGGCAGCCACTAACTATGGCTACACCTTC. This encodes CASSGAATNYGYTF.

The J gene is TRBJ2-7, the V gene TRBV18, with 7 bases fitting TRBD2. The V segment lost 3 bases and the J segment 2 bases; nucleotides outside the gene matches: 4. The CDR3 length is 14 residues. Germline CDR1 reads KGHSH; CDR2 reads LQKENI. The CDR3 is CASSPKRGTYEQYF. As DNA, the CDR3 is TGTGCCAGCTCACCTAAGCGGGGAACCTACGAGCAGTACTTC.

CDR3 region: CASRSQGGGVKDTQYF. The CDR3 DNA reads as TGTGCCAGCAGATCCCAGGGCGGGGGGGTAAAGGATACGCAGTATTTT. V and J are TRBV7-2 and TRBJ2-3, with 9 nucleotides matching TRBD2. Germline V CDR1 and CDR2: SGHTA, FQGNSA. There are 16 residues in the CDR3. Trimming removed 6 bases from V and 6 bases from J; junction bases left unmatched: 13.

The gene calls are TRBV5-6 and TRBJ1-1; D is unclear. Germline assignment: CDR1 SGHDT and CDR2 YYEEEE. Trimming cost V 0 bases and J 4 bases, with 7 bases left between them. This CDR3 spans 13 amino acids. In nucleotides, the CDR3 is TGTGCCAGCAGCTTGGGAGGGCCCACTGAAGCTTTCTTT. This gives the protein CASSLGGPTEAFF.

The rearrangement joins TRBV19 to TRBJ2-7; D is unresolved. Per the germline V gene, CDR1 is LNHDA and CDR2 is SQIVND (reference sequence). V was trimmed by 4 bases and J by 0 bases, leaving 13 bases between them. The length of the CDR3 is 15 residues. The CDR3 bases are TGTGCCAGTAGTACCCGGCAGGCCCTCTCCTACGAGCAGTACTTC. Translation gives CASSTRQALSYEQYF. Together with reference TRBV19 and TRBJ2-7, the CDR3 gives the full variable domain: DGGITQSPKYLFRKEGQNVTLSCEQNLNHDAMYWYRQDPGQGLRLIYYSQIVNDFQKGDIAEGYSVSREKKESFPLTVTSAQKNPTAFYLCASSTRQALSYEQYFGPGTRLTVT.

The chain carries TRBV5-1 and TRBJ1-1, with 7 bases aligning to TRBD1. This CDR3 contains 14 residues. Germline V lookup: CDR1 SGHRS, CDR2 YFSETQ. V lost 1 base, J lost 6 bases, and 6 bases stayed unmatched. The CDR3 bases are TGCGCCAGCAGCTTGACAGGGGTAACCCCTGAAGCTTTCTTT. This codes for CASSLTGVTPEAFF.

J is TRBJ1-2 and V is TRBV7-9, with a weak D call TRBD1 (5 bases). Germline CDR1 reads SEHNR; CDR2 reads FQNEAQ (reference sequence). The CDR3 covers 14 residues. V was cut by 5 bases and J by 5 bases, with 15 bases left in between. The CDR3 is CASSLLEGKYGYTF. The CDR3 bases are TGTGCCAGCAGCCTCCTCGAGGGGAAATATGGCTACACCTTC.

The rearrangement uses TRBV5-1 and TRBJ2-6, with a possible D match to TRBD1 (5 bases). This CDR3 has 16 amino acids. CDR1 is SGHRS, CDR2 YFSETQ, per germline. The V end lost 4 bases, the J end lost 4 bases, and 15 bases lay between the germline ends. The CDR3 DNA reads as TGCGCCAGCAGCCGGACCCCAGGGCGGGGGGCCAACGTCCTGACTTTC. This translates into CASSRTPGRGANVLTF. Filled out from reference TRBV5-1 and TRBJ2-6, the complete variable domain reads KAGVTQTPRYLIKTRGQQVTLSCSPISGHRSVSWYQQTPGQGLQFLFEYFSETQRNKGNFPGRFSGRQFSNSRSEMNVSTLELGDSALYLCASSRTPGRGANVLTFGAGSRLTVL.

The CDR3 DNA sequence: TGTGCCTGGAGTCGGCTAGCGGCTGGTGGGGCCAACGTCCTGACTTTC. Translating it yields CAWSRLAAGGANVLTF. This chain uses TRBV30 with TRBJ2-6; TRBD2 agrees at 7 bases. The ends lost 2 bases at V and 3 bases at J; junction bases unmatched: 7. This CDR3 contains 16 residues. Germline V gene lookup returns CDR1 GTSNPN and CDR2 SVGIG (reference sequence).

V and J are TRBV2 and TRBJ1-5; D gene unclear. In germline, CDR1 is SNHLY, CDR2 FYNNEI. The CDR3 contains 15 residues. V shed 0 bases and J shed 1 base, with 7 bases lying between them. CDR3 region: CASSEAGRSNQPQHF. The CDR3 bases are TGTGCCAGCAGTGAAGCAGGGAGAAGCAATCAGCCCCAGCATTTT.

The table lists this clone with a few counts. The chain couples TRBV7-2 to TRBJ2-1, with D possibly matching TRBD1 (6 bases). The CDR3 covers 16 residues. Germline CDR1 is SGHTA and CDR2 is FQGNSA. Trimming pared 3 bases from V and 4 bases from J, leaving 16 bases between. The CDR3 sequence: CASSFGPRDKYNEQFF. In nucleotides, the CDR3 is TGTGCCAGCAGCTTTGGTCCCCGGGACAAATACAATGAGCAGTTCTTC.

The rearrangement uses TRBV19 and TRBJ2-1; 12 nucleotides line up with TRBD1. Trimming removed 0 bases from V and 8 bases from J; junction bases left unmatched: 5. Per the germline V gene, CDR1 is LNHDA and CDR2 is SQIVND (reference sequence). CDR3 length: 16 amino acids. The CDR3 coding sequence is TGTGCCAGTAGTATAGAGGGGGGGACAGGGGGCCATGAGCAGTTCTTC. Translating it yields CASSIEGGTGGHEQFF. Full variable domain (outside the CDR3, taken from reference TRBV19 and TRBJ2-1): DGGITQSPKYLFRKEGQNVTLSCEQNLNHDAMYWYRQDPGQGLRLIYYSQIVNDFQKGDIAEGYSVSREKKESFPLTVTSAQKNPTAFYLCASSIEGGTGGHEQFFGPGTRLTVL.

This chain uses TRBV6-5 with TRBJ1-5, with a tentative D call TRBD1 (5 bases). CDR3 length: 15 amino acids. Germline lookup yields CDR1 MNHEY and CDR2 SVGAGI. The germline V and J ends were trimmed by 6 bases and 0 bases, with 12 bases remaining between them. DNA of the CDR3: TGTGCCAGCAGGGTAGGGACCCTTAGCAATCAGCCCCAGCATTTT. Its translation: CASRVGTLSNQPQHF.

The gene calls are TRBV4-1 and TRBJ1-1, with D unresolved. The CDR3 extends over 15 amino acids. V shed 0 bases and J shed 4 bases, with 12 bases lying between them. Germline V gives CDR1 MGHRA, CDR2 YSYEKL. The CDR3 is CASSQDGRRSTEAFF. The CDR3 DNA follows: TGCGCCAGCAGCCAAGATGGCCGTCGTAGCACTGAAGCTTTCTTT.